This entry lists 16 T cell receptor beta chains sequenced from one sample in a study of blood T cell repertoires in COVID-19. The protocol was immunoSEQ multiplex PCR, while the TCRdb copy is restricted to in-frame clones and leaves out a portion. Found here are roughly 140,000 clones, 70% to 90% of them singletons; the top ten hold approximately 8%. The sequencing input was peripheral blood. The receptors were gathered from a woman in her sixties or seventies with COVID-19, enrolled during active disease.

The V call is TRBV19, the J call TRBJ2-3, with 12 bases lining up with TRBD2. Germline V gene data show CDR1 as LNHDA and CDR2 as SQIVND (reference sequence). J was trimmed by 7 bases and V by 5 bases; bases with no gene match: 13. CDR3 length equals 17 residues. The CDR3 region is CASSQLLAGGFRNTQYF. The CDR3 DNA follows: TGTGCCAGTAGTCAACTACTAGCGGGGGGTTTTAGGAATACGCAGTATTTT. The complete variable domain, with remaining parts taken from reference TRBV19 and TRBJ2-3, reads DGGITQSPKYLFRKEGQNVTLSCEQNLNHDAMYWYRQDPGQGLRLIYYSQIVNDFQKGDIAEGYSVSREKKESFPLTVTSAQKNPTAFYLCASSQLLAGGFRNTQYFGPGTRLTVL.

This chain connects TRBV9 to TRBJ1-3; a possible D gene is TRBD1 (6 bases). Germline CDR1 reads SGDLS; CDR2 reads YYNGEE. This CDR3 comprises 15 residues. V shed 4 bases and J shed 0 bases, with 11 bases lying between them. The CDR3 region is CASSPGTHSGNTIYF. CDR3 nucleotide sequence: TGTGCCAGCAGCCCCGGGACACACTCTGGAAACACCATATATTTT.

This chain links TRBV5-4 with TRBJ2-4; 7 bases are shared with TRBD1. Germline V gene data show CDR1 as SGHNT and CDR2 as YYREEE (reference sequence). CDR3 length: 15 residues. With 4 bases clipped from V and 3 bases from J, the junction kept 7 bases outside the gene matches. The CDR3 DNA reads TGTGCCAGCAGCCGAGGGGGCACAGGCAAAAACATTCAGTACTTC. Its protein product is CASSRGGTGKNIQYF.

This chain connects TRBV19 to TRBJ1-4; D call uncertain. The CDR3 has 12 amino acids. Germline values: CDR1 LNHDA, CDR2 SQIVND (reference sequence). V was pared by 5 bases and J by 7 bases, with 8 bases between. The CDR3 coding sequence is TGTGCCAGTAGTGGGCAGTCTGAAAAACTGTTTTTT. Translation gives CASSGQSEKLFF.

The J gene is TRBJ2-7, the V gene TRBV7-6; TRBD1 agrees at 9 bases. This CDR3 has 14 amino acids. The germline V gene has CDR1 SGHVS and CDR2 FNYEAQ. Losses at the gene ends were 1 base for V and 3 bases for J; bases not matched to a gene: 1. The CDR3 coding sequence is TGTGCCAGCAGCTTAGGGGACAGGGACTACGAGCAGTACTTC. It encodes CASSLGDRDYEQYF.

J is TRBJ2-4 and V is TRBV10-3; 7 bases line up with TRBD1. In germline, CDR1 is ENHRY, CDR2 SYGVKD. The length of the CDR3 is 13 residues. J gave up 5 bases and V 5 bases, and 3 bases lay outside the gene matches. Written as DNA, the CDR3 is TGTGCCATCAGTCGGACAGGAGAAAACATTCAGTACTTC. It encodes CAISRTGENIQYF.

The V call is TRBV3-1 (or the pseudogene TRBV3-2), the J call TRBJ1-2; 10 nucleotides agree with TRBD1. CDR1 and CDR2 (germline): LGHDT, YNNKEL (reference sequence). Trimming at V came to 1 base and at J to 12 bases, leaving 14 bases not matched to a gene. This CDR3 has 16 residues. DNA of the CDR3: TGTGCCAGCAGCCAAGGAACTGATAGGGACAGGGGAGCAGACACCTTC. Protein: CASSQGTDRDRGADTF.

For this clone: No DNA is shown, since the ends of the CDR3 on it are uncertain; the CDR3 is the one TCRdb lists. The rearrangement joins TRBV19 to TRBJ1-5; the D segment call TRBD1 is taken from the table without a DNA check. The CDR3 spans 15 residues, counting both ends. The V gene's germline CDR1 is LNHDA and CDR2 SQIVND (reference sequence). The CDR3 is CASTSDRGTGQPQHF.

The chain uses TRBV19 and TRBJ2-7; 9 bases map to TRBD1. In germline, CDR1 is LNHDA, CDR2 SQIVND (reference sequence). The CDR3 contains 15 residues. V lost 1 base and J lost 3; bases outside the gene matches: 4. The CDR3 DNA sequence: TGTGCCAGTAGTATAGGCGGGACAGGGAGCTACGAGCAGTACTTC. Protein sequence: CASSIGGTGSYEQYF.

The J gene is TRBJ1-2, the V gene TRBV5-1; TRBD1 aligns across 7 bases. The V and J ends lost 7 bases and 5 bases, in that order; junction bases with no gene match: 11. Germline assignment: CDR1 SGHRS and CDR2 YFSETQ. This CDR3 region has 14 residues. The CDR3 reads CASSPAGGGYGYTF. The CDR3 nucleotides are TGCGCCAGCTCTCCGGCAGGGGGTGGGTATGGCTACACCTTC.

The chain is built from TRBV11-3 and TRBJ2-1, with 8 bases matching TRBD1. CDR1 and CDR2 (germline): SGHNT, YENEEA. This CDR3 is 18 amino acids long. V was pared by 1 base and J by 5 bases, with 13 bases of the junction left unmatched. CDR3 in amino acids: CASSLGVRTGPINNEQFF. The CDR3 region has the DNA TGTGCCAGCAGCTTAGGGGTCAGGACAGGGCCTATAAACAATGAGCAGTTCTTC.

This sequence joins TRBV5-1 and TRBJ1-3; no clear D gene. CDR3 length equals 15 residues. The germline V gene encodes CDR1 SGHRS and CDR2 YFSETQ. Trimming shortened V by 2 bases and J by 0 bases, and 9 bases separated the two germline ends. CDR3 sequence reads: CASSLPSSSGNTIYF. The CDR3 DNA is TGCGCCAGCAGCTTACCGAGTTCCTCTGGAAACACCATATATTTT.

Written as DNA, the CDR3 is TGTGCCAGCAGCGAAGGGGGGGAACGTAGACTCCTCTCTGGAAACACCATATATTTT. Protein sequence: CASSEGGERRLLSGNTIYF. This chain joins TRBV11-2 and TRBJ1-3; possible D gene TRBD1, 6 bases. Trimming took 5 bases from V and 0 from J, leaving 23 bases between them. Looked up from germline, CDR1 is SGHAT and CDR2 is FQNNGV. This CDR3 has 19 residues.

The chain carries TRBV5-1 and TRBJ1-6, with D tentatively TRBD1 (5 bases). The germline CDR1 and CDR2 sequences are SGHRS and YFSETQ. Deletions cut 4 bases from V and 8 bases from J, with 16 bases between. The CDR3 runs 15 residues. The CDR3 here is CASSQTGTEYSPLHF. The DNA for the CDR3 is TGCGCCAGCAGCCAAACCGGGACTGAGTATTCACCCCTCCACTTT. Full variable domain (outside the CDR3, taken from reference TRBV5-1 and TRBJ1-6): KAGVTQTPRYLIKTRGQQVTLSCSPISGHRSVSWYQQTPGQGLQFLFEYFSETQRNKGNFPGRFSGRQFSNSRSEMNVSTLELGDSALYLCASSQTGTEYSPLHFGNGTRLTVT.

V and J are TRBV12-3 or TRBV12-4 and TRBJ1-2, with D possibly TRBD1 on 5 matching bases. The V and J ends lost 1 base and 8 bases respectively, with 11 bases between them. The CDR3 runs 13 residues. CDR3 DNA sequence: TGTGCCAGCAGTTTAGTTCAGGGTGAAGGCTACACCTTC. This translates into CASSLVQGEGYTF.

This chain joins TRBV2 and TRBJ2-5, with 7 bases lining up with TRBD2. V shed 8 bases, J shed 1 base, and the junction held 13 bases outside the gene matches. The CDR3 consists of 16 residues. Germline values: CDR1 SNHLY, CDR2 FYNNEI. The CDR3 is CASHLGTIMLQETQYF. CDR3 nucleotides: TGTGCCAGCCACTTAGGGACTATCATGCTCCAAGAGACCCAGTACTTC.